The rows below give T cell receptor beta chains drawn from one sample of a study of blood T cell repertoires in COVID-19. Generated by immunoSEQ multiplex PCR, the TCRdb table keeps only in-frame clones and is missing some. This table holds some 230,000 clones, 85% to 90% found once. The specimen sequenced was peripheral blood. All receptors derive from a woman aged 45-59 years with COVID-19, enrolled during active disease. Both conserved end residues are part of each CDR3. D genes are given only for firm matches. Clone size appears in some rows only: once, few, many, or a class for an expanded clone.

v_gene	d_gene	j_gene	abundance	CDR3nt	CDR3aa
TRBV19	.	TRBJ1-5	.	TGTGCCAGTAGTATTAGGGGGGGCGGGCCCCAGCATTTT	CASSIRGGGPQHF
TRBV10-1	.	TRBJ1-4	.	TGCGCCAGCAGTGATTTACAGCCCTATAATGAAAAACTGTTTTTT	CASSDLQPYNEKLFF
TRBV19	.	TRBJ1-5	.	TGTGCCAGTAGCATAAAGGACAGCCACTATAGCAATCAGCCCCAGCATTTT	CASSIKDSHYSNQPQHF
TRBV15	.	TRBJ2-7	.	TGTGCCACCAGCAGAGCCCCCCCCAGGGGCACGACCCACTCCTACGAGCAGTACTTC	CATSRAPPRGTTHSYEQYF
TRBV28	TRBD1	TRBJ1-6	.	TGTGCCAGCAGTTTATTCCACAGGGGAAATTCACCCCTCCACTTT	CASSLFHRGNSPLHF
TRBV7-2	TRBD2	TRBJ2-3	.	TGTGCCAGCAGCTTGGGCGGGGGGAAGGATACGCAGTATTTT	CASSLGGGKDTQYF
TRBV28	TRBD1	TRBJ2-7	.	TGTGCCAGCAGGGAGAACGAACAGGGGTCCCACGAGCAGTACTTC	CASRENEQGSHEQYF
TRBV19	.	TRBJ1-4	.	TGTGCCAGCGGACAGACTTCAACTAATGAAAAACTGTTTTTT	CASGQTSTNEKLFF
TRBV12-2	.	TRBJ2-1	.	TGTGCAAGTCGCTTTTTCGGTTTGCGACTAGCGGGGGGGCCCCATGAGCAGTTCTTC	CASRFFGLRLAGGPHEQFF
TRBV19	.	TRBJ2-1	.	TGTGCCAGTAGACCGACGGGAAGCTCCTACAATGAGCAGTTCTTC	CASRPTGSSYNEQFF
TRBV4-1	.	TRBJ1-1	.	TGCGCCAGCAGCCAAATAATAGGACAGAACACTGAAGCTTTCTTT	CASSQIIGQNTEAFF
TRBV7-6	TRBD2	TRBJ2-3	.	TGTGCCAGCAGCTTAGTCCTAGCGGGGGGGCGAGATACGCAGTATTTT	CASSLVLAGGRDTQYF
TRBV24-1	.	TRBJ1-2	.	TGTGCCACCAGTGATTCGCGGGGGATCGCGGGCTACACCTTC	CATSDSRGIAGYTF
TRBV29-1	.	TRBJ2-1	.	TGCAGCGTTGAAGATGTGAGGAATGAGCAGTTCTTC	CSVEDVRNEQFF
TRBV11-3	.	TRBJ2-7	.	TGTGCCAGCAGCTTAGGAGCTTCATACGAGCAGTACTTC	CASSLGASYEQYF
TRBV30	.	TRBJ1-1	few	TGTGCCTGGAGTCCCCTAAGTCCCACTGAAGCTTTCTTT	CAWSPLSPTEAFF
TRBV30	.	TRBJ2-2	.	TGTGCCTGGAGTGTTGGGAGAACCGGGGAGCTGTTTTTT	CAWSVGRTGELFF
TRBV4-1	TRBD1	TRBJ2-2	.	TGCGCCAGCAGCCCACTCCCCTCGGACAGGGGCTTTACCGGGGAGCTGTTTTTT	CASSPLPSDRGFTGELFF
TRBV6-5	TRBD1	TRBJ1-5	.	TGTGCCAGCAGTTGGACAGGGGGCAATCAGCCCCAGCATTTT	CASSWTGGNQPQHF
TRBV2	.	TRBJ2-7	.	TGTGCCAGCAGTGAAGGGCTACTGGGCCCCTACGAGCAGTACTTC	CASSEGLLGPYEQYF
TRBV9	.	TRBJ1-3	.	TGTGCCAGCAGCGTAAAAGCCACCTCTGGAAACACCATATATTTT	CASSVKATSGNTIYF
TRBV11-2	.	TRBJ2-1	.	TGTGCCAGCAGCTATCGCGGGGATGAGCAGTTCTTC	CASSYRGDEQFF
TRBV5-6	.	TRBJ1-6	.	TGTGCCAGCAGCCCTACAGAATATAATTCACCCCTCCACTTT	CASSPTEYNSPLHF
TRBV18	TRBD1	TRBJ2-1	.	TGTGCCAGCTCACGCTCCGGGACAGGCGGGGATGAGCAGTTCTTC	CASSRSGTGGDEQFF
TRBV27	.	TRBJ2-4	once	TGTGCCAGCAGCCTACAGGGAGCCAAAAACATTCAGTACTTC	CASSLQGAKNIQYF
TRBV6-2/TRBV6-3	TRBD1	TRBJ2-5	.	TGTGCCAGCAGTTACGACAGGGTCACCTCGGAGACCCAGTACTTC	CASSYDRVTSETQYF
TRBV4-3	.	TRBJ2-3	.	TGCGCCAGCAGCCAAGACAGGGTGGGAGATACGCAGTATTTT	CASSQDRVGDTQYF
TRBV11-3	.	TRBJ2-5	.	TGTGCCAGCAGCTTAGTAGTAGGGGCGATACAAGAGACCCAGTACTTC	CASSLVVGAIQETQYF
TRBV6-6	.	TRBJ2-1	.	TGTGCCAGTCGAGGGGCGGGCGGGGACAATGAGCAGTTCTTC	CASRGAGGDNEQFF
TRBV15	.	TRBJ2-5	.	TGTGCCACCAGGGTCGGGAGCCAACAAGAGACCCAGTACTTC	CATRVGSQQETQYF
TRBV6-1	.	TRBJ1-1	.	TGTGCCAGCAGTGAAAGCCGGGGGTGGAACACTGAAGCTTTCTTT	CASSESRGWNTEAFF
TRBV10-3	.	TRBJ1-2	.	TGTGCCATCAGTGAGGGCAACCTCTATGGCTACACCTTC	CAISEGNLYGYTF
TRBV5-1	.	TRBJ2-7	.	TGCGCCAGCAGCTTGGTTGGGCTGCCCTACGAGCAGTACTTC	CASSLVGLPYEQYF